Listed below are T cell receptor beta chains from one sample, sequenced in a study of cytomegalovirus exposure and HLA in healthy donors. TCRdb's table, derived via immunoSEQ multiplex PCR, lists solely in-frame clones and lacks some. This repertoire shows some 180,000 clones, 76% found once; its top ten account for 2.5%. Sequenced sample: PBMCs. These receptor sequences come from a woman between 25 and 40 years old in good health and CMV-seropositive. Each CDR3 is given without its conserved first and last residue. Clone sizes are given selectively: once, few, many, or a class where the clone is expanded.

len	abundance	v_gene	j_gene	CDR3aa
12	.	TRBV4-3	TRBJ1-6	ASRQGQGYSPLH
11	.	TRBV11-2	TRBJ2-1	ASTQGAYNEQF
10	.	TRBV9	TRBJ2-2	ASRLNTGELF
15	once	TRBV9	TRBJ2-3	ASSSRLAGGRTDTQY
14	.	TRBV2	TRBJ1-1	ASSVARTDLNTEAF
14	.	TRBV7-2	TRBJ1-6	ASSLQGPPAGSPLH
10	.	TRBV5-4	.	ASSSPMHEQY
8	.	TRBV29-1	TRBJ2-1	SVVGGEQF
13	.	TRBV7-2	TRBJ2-7	ASSVTSGGPYEQY
15	once	TRBV6-4	TRBJ1-4	ASSDPGQGEGNEKLF
13	.	TRBV10-3	TRBJ1-4	ATGGSFRGNEKLF
13	few	TRBV19	TRBJ1-6	ASSNSEGSNSPLH
13	.	TRBV7-2	TRBJ1-1	ASSPGQGMNTEAF
14	.	TRBV9	TRBJ2-1	ASSDSKRGGYNEQF
13	.	TRBV5-1	TRBJ1-1	ASSFRTDMNTEAF
12	.	TRBV28	TRBJ1-2	ASSMAGGASGYT
14	.	TRBV5-4	TRBJ2-3	ASSNPRRGATDTQY
13	.	TRBV9	TRBJ1-2	ASSVGQATIYGYT
14	.	TRBV5-1	TRBJ2-6	ASSLAPSLGANVLT
13	.	TRBV6-5	TRBJ2-7	ASRPTGLSSYEQY
16	.	TRBV11-2	TRBJ2-1	ASSSVRTGGARRNEQF
13	few	TRBV29-1	TRBJ1-4	SVQGSGALNEKLF
11	.	TRBV7-9	TRBJ1-1	ASADDSPRTAF
14	.	TRBV11-1	TRBJ2-5	ASSARLDRVGETQY
15	.	TRBV7-9	TRBJ1-4	ASSNPTRGGDGEKLF
13	.	TRBV9	TRBJ1-3	ASSVGYHSGNTIY
13	.	TRBV6-1	TRBJ1-5	ASSARTDSNQPQH
11	once	TRBV2	TRBJ2-5	ASSLGGEETQY
15	.	TRBV5-1	TRBJ1-2	ASSSTTGTATQRGYT
13	.	TRBV5-4	TRBJ1-2	ASSLAGQGGYGYT
12	.	TRBV11-3	TRBJ1-1	ASSYESFGTEAF
14	.	TRBV6-1	TRBJ2-7	ASSEAGTGGLYEQY
13	.	TRBV11-3	TRBJ2-2	ASSLAAGGSGELF
13	.	TRBV19	TRBJ1-4	ASSPGSATNEKLF
12	.	TRBV2	TRBJ1-5	ASNRDRGIQPQH
11	.	TRBV11-3	TRBJ2-7	ATSEIRGYEQY
14	.	TRBV5-1	TRBJ2-2	ASRLLQGTNTGELF
12	.	TRBV5-4	TRBJ1-4	ASSSRGEREKLF
11	.	TRBV7-2	TRBJ2-7	ASSLDSSYEQY
13	.	TRBV28	TRBJ1-5	ASSLIGDSNQPQH
14	few	TRBV18	TRBJ1-2	ASSPREGWSGYGYT
13	.	TRBV6-5	TRBJ1-4	ASRQRTGWYEKLF
13	.	TRBV6-1	TRBJ1-2	ASSEAQGGGDGYT
12	.	TRBV9	TRBJ1-5	ASSADTSNQPQH
12	.	TRBV5-1	TRBJ2-3	ASGRGGPTDTQY
14	.	TRBV7-8	TRBJ2-5	ASSSSVQSFEETQY
12	.	TRBV6-1	TRBJ1-5	ASRYRGGNQPQH
13	.	TRBV6-4	TRBJ2-3	ASSESGGATDTQY
12	few	TRBV18	TRBJ1-2	ASSSTGSLGGYT
13	few	TRBV5-4	TRBJ2-7	ASSTRTGSVYEQY
13	few	TRBV7-8	TRBJ2-7	ASSLRLAGGYEQY
15	.	TRBV2	TRBJ2-7	ASRDGSGGARRYEQY
10	.	TRBV9	TRBJ1-6	ASSFQGDTLH